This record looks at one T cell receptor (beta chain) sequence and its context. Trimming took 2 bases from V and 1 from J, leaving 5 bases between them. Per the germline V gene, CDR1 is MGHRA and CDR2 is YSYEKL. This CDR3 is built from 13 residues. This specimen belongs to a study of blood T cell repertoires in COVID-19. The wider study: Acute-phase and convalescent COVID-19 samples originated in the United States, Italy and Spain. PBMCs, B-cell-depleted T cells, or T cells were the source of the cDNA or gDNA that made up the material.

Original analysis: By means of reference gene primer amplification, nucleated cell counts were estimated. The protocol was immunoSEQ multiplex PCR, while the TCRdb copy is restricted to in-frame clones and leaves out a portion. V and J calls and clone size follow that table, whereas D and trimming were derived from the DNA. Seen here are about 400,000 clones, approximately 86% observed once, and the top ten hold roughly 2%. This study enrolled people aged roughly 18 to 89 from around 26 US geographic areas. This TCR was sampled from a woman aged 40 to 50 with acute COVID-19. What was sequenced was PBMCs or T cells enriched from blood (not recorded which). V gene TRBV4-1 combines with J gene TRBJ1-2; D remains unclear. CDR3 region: CASSQPLNYGYTF. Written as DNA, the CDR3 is TGCGCCAGCAGCCAACCTCTTAACTATGGCTACACCTTC.